These 26 T cell receptor beta chains were sequenced from one sample in a study of CD8 T cells in ankylosing spondylitis. TCRdb ran MiXCR on the 5' RACE reads and lists one entry per CDR3 protein. The repertoire holds 150,000 to 200,000 distinct CDR3 sequences, with about 18% as singletons. What was sequenced was blood, either unsorted or a sorted T cell fraction (not recorded which). The receptor source for this set is a male donor aged 5-29 years with ankylosing spondylitis or in good health (not recorded which).

Many counts were recorded for this clonotype. V and J are TRBV6-5 and TRBJ2-2, with D possibly being TRBD2 (7 bases). With 5 bases removed from V and 4 bases from J, the gap between germline ends came to 23 bases. The CDR3 length is 18 residues. Germline V gene data show CDR1 as MNHEY and CDR2 as SVGAGI. DNA for the CDR3: TGTGCCAGCAGTACCGGTCCTAGCGGTCGAGGGGGCACCGGGGAGCTGTTTTTT. It encodes CASSTGPSGRGGTGELFF.

J is TRBJ1-1 and V is TRBV4-1, with no clear D. The CDR3 spans 16 residues. Germline CDR1 MGHRA, CDR2 YSYEKL. Trimming removed 0 bases from V and 0 bases from J, with 11 bases in between. The CDR3 region is CASSQDWAQLNTEAFF. In DNA, the CDR3 is TGCGCCAGCAGCCAAGATTGGGCGCAGCTGAACACTGAAGCTTTCTTT.

The chain uses TRBV12-3 or TRBV12-4 and TRBJ2-2; possible D gene TRBD2, 6 bases. CDR3 length equals 14 residues. V was trimmed by 6 bases and J by 0 bases, leaving 8 bases between them. CDR3: CASRRDSNTGELFF. The CDR3 nucleotides are TGTGCCAGCAGGCGGGACTCGAACACCGGGGAGCTGTTTTTT.

This sequence joins TRBV7-6 and TRBJ2-1, with D unclear. V lost 5 bases, J lost 0 bases, and 14 bases lay in between. CDR1 is SGHVS, CDR2 FNYEAQ, per germline. CDR3 length: 16 amino acids. The CDR3 is CASSLSGSSSYNEQFF. The CDR3 region has the DNA TGTGCCAGCAGCCTTTCGGGCTCGAGCTCCTACAATGAGCAGTTCTTC. Full variable domain (rest looked up from reference TRBV7-6 and TRBJ2-1): GAGVSQSPRYKVTKRGQDVALRCDPISGHVSLYWYRQALGQGPEFLTYFNYEAQQDKSGLPNDRFSAERPEGSISTLTIQRTEQRDSAMYRCASSLSGSSSYNEQFFGPGTRLTVL.

This clonotype was observed many times. The rearrangement joins TRBV12-3 or TRBV12-4 to TRBJ2-1; TRBD1 aligns across 8 bases. V lost 6 bases, J lost 10 bases, and 8 bases stayed unmatched. This CDR3 contains 13 residues. CDR3 sequence reads: CASRKTGVVEQFF. The CDR3 coding sequence is TGTGCCAGCAGGAAGACAGGGGTGGTGGAGCAGTTCTTC.

The V and J genes are TRBV15 and TRBJ2-3; D call uncertain. Germline assignment: CDR1 LNHNV and CDR2 YYDKDF (reference sequence). V was shortened by 1 base and J by 14 bases, with 16 bases between the two germline ends. The length of the CDR3 is 13 residues. This CDR3 is CATSRVGFQFTYF. CDR3 sequence (DNA): TGTGCCACCAGCAGAGTCGGTTTTCAGTTTACGTATTTT. The complete variable domain, with remaining parts taken from reference TRBV15 and TRBJ2-3, reads DAMVIQNPRYQVTQFGKPVTLSCSQTLNHNVMYWYQQKSSQAPKLLFHYYDKDFNNEADTPDNFQSRRPNTSFCFLDIRSPGLGDTAMYLCATSRVGFQFTYFGPGTRLTVL.

This clonotype was seen only a few times. The chain combines TRBV29-1 with TRBJ1-1; possibly TRBD1 for D (5 bases). The CDR3 is 12 amino acids. CDR1 SQVTM and CDR2 ANQGSEA come from the germline V gene. The germline V and J ends were trimmed by 7 bases and 4 bases, with 13 bases remaining between them. CDR3 loop: CSALSQGTEAFF. In DNA, the CDR3 is TGCAGCGCTCTGAGCCAGGGCACTGAAGCTTTCTTT. Using reference TRBV29-1 and TRBJ1-1 for the parts outside the CDR3, the full variable domain is SAVISQKPSRDICQRGTSLTIQCQVDSQVTMMFWYRQQPGQSLTLIATANQGSEATYESGFVIDKFPISRPNLTFSTLTVSNMSPEDSSIYLCSALSQGTEAFFGQGTRLTVV.

This clonotype appeared many times. The chain couples TRBV11-2 to TRBJ2-1, with D possibly being TRBD2 (6 bases). The CDR3 loop spans 14 amino acids. Deletions cut 3 bases from V and 7 bases from J, with 13 bases between. Germline V CDR1 and CDR2: SGHAT, FQNNGV. CDR3 sequence reads: CASSFLSGANEQFF. The CDR3 coding sequence is TGTGCCAGCAGCTTCTTGTCGGGAGCAAATGAGCAGTTCTTC.

The table lists this clonotype with many counts. The chain is built from TRBV7-8 and TRBJ2-1; 7 bases match TRBD2. Per the germline V gene, CDR1 is SGHVS and CDR2 is FQNEAQ. The CDR3 totals 15 residues. V gave up 0 bases and J gave up 9 bases; unmatched junction bases: 8. The CDR3 DNA follows: TGTGCCAGCAGCTTAGCTCTGTGGGGGGGGGGTGAGCAGTTCTTC. It yields the protein CASSLALWGGGEQFF.

This clonotype has a count of ten or more. The chain couples TRBV7-2 to TRBJ2-1; TRBD2 matches 9 bases. Per the germline V gene, CDR1 is SGHTA and CDR2 is FQGNSA. This CDR3 spans 18 amino acids. J lost 10 bases, V lost 5 bases, and 21 bases had no gene match. The chain's CDR3 is CASSRRGDLAGARGEQFF. The CDR3, as DNA: TGTGCCAGCAGCCGCCGCGGGGATTTAGCGGGAGCGCGAGGGGAGCAGTTCTTC.

Written as DNA, the CDR3 is TGTGCCAGCTCACCCGAAAACAAAAGAGGGGGGCTCGAGCAGTACGTC. This translates into CASSPENKRGGLEQYV. The chain recombines TRBV18 with TRBJ2-7, with D perhaps matching TRBD1 or TRBD2 (6 bases each). CDR3 length equals 16 residues. Germline values: CDR1 KGHSH, CDR2 LQKENI. Trimming shortened V by 3 bases and J by 6 bases, and 21 bases separated the two germline ends.

This clonotype was counted ten times or more. V and J are TRBV12-3 or TRBV12-4 and TRBJ2-6, with D maybe TRBD1 (5 bases). V lost 5 bases, J lost 0 bases, and 11 bases lay in between. The CDR3 runs 16 residues. In DNA, the CDR3 is TGTGCCAGCAGTCCGGACGGACACTCTGGGGCCAACGTCCTGACTTTC. It translates to CASSPDGHSGANVLTF.

This clonotype showed up many times. The V and J genes are TRBV7-8 and TRBJ2-1; 9 bases map to TRBD1. This CDR3 region has 14 residues. Trimming removed 4 bases from V and 8 bases from J; junction bases left unmatched: 6. CDR1 is SGHVS, CDR2 FQNEAQ, per germline. In DNA form, the CDR3 reads TGTGCCAGCAGCTACGGACAGGGGCGGGATGAGCAGTTCTTC. It is translated as CASSYGQGRDEQFF.

The V call is TRBV7-2, the J call TRBJ1-2; weak D call: TRBD1 (5 bases). CDR3 size: 15 residues. The germline V gene encodes CDR1 SGHTA and CDR2 FQGNSA. Trimming removed 1 base at V and 4 bases at J, with 13 bases between. The CDR3 here is CASSLGRGELYGYTF. CDR3 DNA: TGTGCCAGCAGCTTAGGCCGGGGGGAACTCTATGGCTACACCTTC.

At least ten counts were recorded for this clonotype. V gene TRBV27 combines with J gene TRBJ1-5, with D hard to call. CDR1 and CDR2 from the germline V gene are MNHEY and SMNVEV (reference sequence). CDR3 size: 14 residues. V gave up 5 bases and J gave up 0 bases, with 8 bases separating them. Written as DNA, the CDR3 is TGTGCCAGCAGTCCTCGCAGTAGCAATCAGCCCCAGCATTTT. Translated: CASSPRSSNQPQHF.

This clonotype has a count of ten or more. The V gene is TRBV15, the J gene TRBJ2-5; D ambiguous. Trimming shortened V by 0 bases and J by 1 base, and 6 bases separated the two germline ends. The CDR3 runs 14 residues. Per the germline V gene, CDR1 is LNHNV and CDR2 is YYDKDF (reference sequence). The CDR3 DNA sequence: TGTGCCACCAGCAGAGAGTCAGTCCAAGAGACCCAGTACTTC. Protein: CATSRESVQETQYF.

This clonotype has ten or more counts. The chain employs TRBV5-1 and TRBJ1-2; the D gene is possibly TRBD1 (5 bases). Trimming took 3 bases from V and 5 from J, leaving 11 bases between them. The length of the CDR3 is 13 residues. In germline, CDR1 is SGHRS, CDR2 YFSETQ. The CDR3, as DNA: TGCGCCAGCAGCTCGCGAGAGGGGTATGGCTACACCTTC. Protein: CASSSREGYGYTF.

This clonotype was recorded a few times. The chain combines TRBV30 with TRBJ1-6; D is ambiguous. The ends were cut back, 3 bases at V and 10 bases at J, with 10 bases in the middle. The CDR3 totals 12 residues. Germline V CDR1 and CDR2: GTSNPN, SVGIG (reference sequence). In DNA form, the CDR3 reads TGTGCCTGGAGGACGTTTGAGTCACCCCTCCACTTT. Protein product: CAWRTFESPLHF.

This clonotype occurred a few times. The chain carries TRBV21-1 and TRBJ2-1; the table's D call TRBD2 went unverified against the DNA. TRBV21-1 is termed a pseudogene. The CDR3 is made up of 18 amino acids. The CDR3 DNA reads TGTGCCAGCAGCCCCTGGGGCCTAGCGGGAGGTCGAATGGGTGAGCAGTTCTTC. It yields the protein CASSPWGLAGGRMGEQFF.

This clonotype was recorded many times. This chain joins TRBV29-1 and TRBJ2-3; 7 positions match TRBD2. The CDR3 extends over 12 amino acids. V was clipped by 3 bases and J by 6 bases; unmatched bases: 3. Germline values: CDR1 SQVTM, CDR2 ANQGSEA. CDR3 sequence reads: CSVEISGDTQYF. CDR3 sequence (DNA): TGCAGCGTTGAGATTAGCGGGGATACGCAGTATTTT.

This clonotype was detected only a few times. The chain combines TRBV29-1 with TRBJ1-1; D may be TRBD1 (6 bases). Germline CDR1 and CDR2: SQVTM and ANQGSEA. CDR3 length: 13 amino acids. Trimming took 7 bases from V and 1 from J, leaving 13 bases between them. The CDR3 bases are TGCAGCGCAGGGGAGACGTCGAACACTGAAGCTTTCTTT. It codes for CSAGETSNTEAFF.

This clonotype has only a few counts. The genes are TRBV6-1 and TRBJ2-7, with 10 bases matching TRBD2. The CDR3 length is 14 residues. Per germline, CDR1 MNHNS and CDR2 SASEGT. The junction had 5 bases not matched to a gene; V was cut back by 2 bases and J by 7 bases. The CDR3 DNA sequence: TGTGCCAGCAGTGAACCGGGACTAGCGAGAGAGCAGTACGTC. Encoded protein: CASSEPGLAREQYV.

Many counts were recorded for this clonotype. V is TRBV18 and J is TRBJ2-1, with D possibly being TRBD2 (5 bases). Trimming pared 0 bases from V and 4 bases from J, leaving 13 bases between. This CDR3 has 16 amino acids. Germline CDR1 and CDR2: KGHSH and LQKENI. Here the CDR3 DNA reads TGTGCCAGCTCACCACCGGTCCAGCGGAGATACAATGAGCAGTTCTTC. Residues: CASSPPVQRRYNEQFF.

About this clonotype itself: As the CDR3 is not closed by the conserved phenylalanine or tryptophan, this likely results from a read error. The J gene is TRBJ2-1, the V gene TRBV5-4, with TRBD2 matching 7 bases. The germline V gene has CDR1 SGHNT and CDR2 YYREEE (reference sequence). The V gene end was trimmed by 3 bases and the J gene end by 8 bases; junction bases not matched to a gene: 8. CDR3 size: 14 residues. CDR3 DNA sequence: TGTGCCAGCAGCTACGAGACTAGCCCCCATGAGCAGTTCCTC. It encodes CASSYETSPHEQFL.

This clonotype has at least ten counts. CDR3 region: CASSRGQGTNTIYF. The CDR3 nucleotides are TGTGCCAGCAGCCGGGGACAGGGTACAAACACCATATATTTT. This chain links TRBV6-5 with TRBJ1-3; the match to TRBD1 covers 9 bases. CDR3 length: 14 amino acids. From germline, CDR1 is MNHEY and CDR2 SVGAGI. The V segment lost 6 bases and the J segment 6 bases; nucleotides outside the gene matches: 6.

This clonotype was detected many times. The gene calls are TRBV5-6 and TRBJ2-3, with D unresolved. V gave up 1 base and J gave up 2 bases, with 8 bases separating them. The CDR3 totals 14 residues. Per the germline V gene, CDR1 is SGHDT and CDR2 is YYEEEE. The CDR3 spells CASSLNLYTDTQYF. The CDR3 coding sequence is TGTGCCAGCAGCTTGAATCTCTACACAGATACGCAGTATTTT.